This TCR beta chain was recovered during a study of sequential checkpoint blockade in melanoma (dated by TCRdb to between 2019 and 2020). Study-wide context: Patients were randomized 1:1 to first-line nivolumab followed by ipilimumab (arm A) or ipilimumab followed by nivolumab (arm B). The same lesion was the source of about 86% of the matched pre- and post-treatment tumor biopsy pairs. Maintenance nivolumab came after both trial sequences. DNA from around 95 pretreatment melanoma tumor samples underwent TCRbeta immunosequencing. Matched tumor biopsies were taken from around 20 patients before treatment and at week 13, after single-agent nivolumab (arm A) or ipilimumab (arm B). Broad study findings and their caveats: Achieving clinical benefit was about 30 times more likely for patients whose tumor T-cell fraction and clonality increased by week 13. PD-L1 staining and CD8+ T-cell counts correlated with tumor T-cell fraction and clonality, whereas mutational load did not. In the nivolumab-first arm (arm A), pretreatment tumor TIL clonality was associated with response (P = .04). Validation of the response-prediction model combining TCR metrics and mutation burden is needed in larger, independent patient cohorts. Small sample sizes and reduced statistical power limited the within-arm analyses of tumor T-cell fraction.

The treatment or condition label for this specimen denotes: randomized to nivolumab then ipilimumab (arm A) or the reverse (arm B). Prior DNA-damaging chemotherapy had not been received by any trial patient. Samples came from patients with melanoma in CheckMate 064, a randomized, open-label phase II trial of sequential checkpoint blockade. Genomic DNA from formalin-fixed paraffin-embedded (FFPE) tissue samples was used for tumor TCR sequencing. The immunoSEQ Assay was used to immunosequence TCRbeta CDR3 regions from genomic DNA. Prior to high-throughput sequencing, genomic DNA was amplified by bias-controlled multiplex PCR. On the authors' methods: To quantify the absolute abundance of each unique TCRbeta CDR3 region, the sequences were collapsed and filtered. Clonality, defined as 1 minus Pielou's evenness, was calculated using only productive rearrangements. Tumor T-cell fraction was computed by normalizing TCRbeta template counts to usable DNA, estimated from several housekeeping genes. A previously published method was used to identify clones whose frequencies were significantly greater in on-treatment samples than in baseline samples. TCRdb retrieved this table from immuneACCESS and kept in-frame rearrangements only. Not all clones are present; in checked studies, unresolved V genes account for under half, and no reason is known for the remainder. The V and J calls and the clone size are those of that table, but D and trimming were determined from the DNA. A total of about 12,000 clones appear in this sample, about 21% of them only once. The ten largest clones capture approximately 5.8% of the sample.

Concerning this clone itself: This receptor's antigen is unknown. It has no much larger one-base neighbor in the sample; base qualities were not kept.

Reading the germline V gene gives CDR1 MNHGY and CDR2 SAAAGT. The germline V and J ends show losses of 6 bases and 6 bases respectively, and no gene match explains 16 bases of the junction. The CDR3 sequence holds 18 residues, the cysteine and phenylalanine included. Of all the DNA, just the CDR3 is kept, 54 bases in frame from base 1. Recombination connected TRBV6-8 to TRBJ1-5, with 11 bases aligning to TRBD1. Material: tumor tissue (inferred from file names), obtained from a patient given nivolumab and ipilimumab in sequence. This receptor was taken from a human donor with melanoma. The DNA sequence is TGTGCCAGCAGACCCGGGACAGGGGGATCATATCCACCTCAGCCCCAGCATTTT. This encodes CASRPGTGGSYPPQPQHF.